The present entry profiles one T cell receptor (beta chain) with its context. As yet, its antigen is unknown. This entry comes from a study of cytomegalovirus exposure and HLA in healthy donors. The wider study: Unique TCR beta sequences numbering some 110 million came from around 180 million T cells in an earlier analysis. Membership in the Caucasian-associated ancestry cluster was found for around 81% of almost 400 genotyped donors. Study findings and constraints: HLA-A and HLA-B allele assignments for most subjects were reportedly predicted accurately using TCR beta sequences. The study designated fewer than 200 TCR beta chains cytomegalovirus-associated.

Primers: 60 Vbeta forward and 13 Jbeta reverse. The repertoire was sequenced with immunoSEQ multiplex PCR; TCRdb's copy has only in-frame clones and lacks some. The repertoire holds fewer than 110,000 clones, approximately 76% seen once, with less than 2.5% in the top ten. Germline CDR1 reads SGHAT; CDR2 reads FQNNGV. This CDR3 has 14 residues. Trimming removed 3 bases from V and 5 bases from J, with 8 bases in between. This chain links TRBV11-2 with TRBJ1-6; D unclear. The material sequenced was PBMCs. The receptor's source is a man younger than 30 in good health and CMV-seronegative. The CDR3 DNA is TGTGCCAGCAGCTTGACACCTAATAATTCACCCCTCCACTTT. It translates to CASSLTPNNSPLHF.